A selection of T cell receptor beta chains follows, all from one sample in a study of cytomegalovirus exposure and HLA in healthy donors. TCRdb's copy holds only in-frame clones and misses some; the assay was immunoSEQ multiplex PCR. The repertoire has 150,000 to 200,000 clones, 65% to 90% of them found once; the top ten carry roughly 6.5%. The specimen was PBMCs. The receptor set was obtained from a man in his forties or fifties in good health and CMV-seropositive. Each CDR3 is given with its conserved first and last residue. The order of the fields is CDR3 DNA, CDR3 protein, CDR3 length, V gene, D gene, J gene, clone size. A D gene is named only where the DNA matches it firmly. Size is omitted from some rows. Given values are once, few, many or a class for expanded clones.

CDR3nt: TGTGCCAGCAGCGTAGCCGGCGGGGGGGCCTACAATGAGCAGTTCTTC; CDR3aa: CASSVAGGGAYNEQFF; len: 16; v_gene: TRBV9; d_gene: TRBD2; j_gene: TRBJ2-1; abundance: NA
CDR3nt: TGTGCCAGCTCCCCGAGGACAGGAGGCTCCTACGAGCAGTACTTC; CDR3aa: CASSPRTGGSYEQYF; len: 15; v_gene: TRBV18; d_gene: TRBD1; j_gene: TRBJ2-7; abundance: NA
CDR3nt: TGTGCCAGCAACCTAGCGGGCTCCTACAATGAGCAGTTCTTC; CDR3aa: CASNLAGSYNEQFF; len: 14; v_gene: TRBV9; d_gene: TRBD2; j_gene: TRBJ2-1; abundance: NA
CDR3nt: TGCGCCAGCAGCCAATCGCCGTCTGGGGCATCAGATACGCAGTATTTT; CDR3aa: CASSQSPSGASDTQYF; len: 16; v_gene: TRBV4-1; d_gene: NA; j_gene: TRBJ2-3; abundance: NA
CDR3nt: TGTGCCATCAGTCCGGGACAGGACTACGAGCAGTACTTC; CDR3aa: CAISPGQDYEQYF; len: 13; v_gene: TRBV10-3; d_gene: TRBD1; j_gene: TRBJ2-7; abundance: NA
CDR3nt: TGTGCCAGTAGGGGGGCGGGAGCCAACACAGATACGCAGTATTTT; CDR3aa: CASRGAGANTDTQYF; len: 15; v_gene: TRBV6-5; d_gene: NA; j_gene: TRBJ2-3; abundance: NA
CDR3nt: TGTGCCAGTAGCCTACTAGATGGAGGGTACAATGAGCAGTTCTTC; CDR3aa: CASSLLDGGYNEQFF; len: 15; v_gene: TRBV19; d_gene: NA; j_gene: TRBJ2-1; abundance: NA
CDR3nt: TGTGCCAGCAGCTTATTCCTTAATGAAAAACTGTTTTTT; CDR3aa: CASSLFLNEKLFF; len: 13; v_gene: TRBV7-2; d_gene: NA; j_gene: TRBJ1-4; abundance: NA
CDR3nt: TGTGCCAGCAGCGACAACGGACAGGGGGTCTACAATGAGCAGTTCTTC; CDR3aa: CASSDNGQGVYNEQFF; len: 16; v_gene: TRBV7-9; d_gene: TRBD1; j_gene: TRBJ2-1; abundance: few
CDR3nt: TGTGCCAGCAGCGTAGAGGGTAGCGTCTACAATGAGCAGTTCTTC; CDR3aa: CASSVEGSVYNEQFF; len: 15; v_gene: TRBV9; d_gene: NA; j_gene: TRBJ2-1; abundance: NA
CDR3nt: TGTGCCAGCAGTTTGGGCCGGCGCTCCTACGAGCAGTACTTC; CDR3aa: CASSLGRRSYEQYF; len: 14; v_gene: TRBV27; d_gene: NA; j_gene: TRBJ2-7; abundance: NA
CDR3nt: TGTGCCAGCAACCTTAACTACGACGCTGAAGCTTTCTTT; CDR3aa: CASNLNYDAEAFF; len: 13; v_gene: TRBV28; d_gene: NA; j_gene: TRBJ1-1; abundance: NA
CDR3nt: TGTGCCAGCAGCCACTCATTTGGAGCAGGGCCCTCCTCTGGGGCCAACGTCCTGACTTTC; CDR3aa: CASSHSFGAGPSSGANVLTF; len: 20; v_gene: TRBV14; d_gene: NA; j_gene: TRBJ2-6; abundance: few
CDR3nt: TGCGCCAGCAGTAGCGGGAGGGGCCATAATGAGCAGTTCTTC; CDR3aa: CASSSGRGHNEQFF; len: 14; v_gene: TRBV10-1; d_gene: TRBD2; j_gene: TRBJ2-1; abundance: NA
CDR3nt: TGTGCCAGCAGCTTATCGGGTAGCGGGAGTAAGACAGATACGCAGTATTTT; CDR3aa: CASSLSGSGSKTDTQYF; len: 17; v_gene: TRBV7-6; d_gene: TRBD2; j_gene: TRBJ2-3; abundance: NA
CDR3nt: TGTGCCAGCAGAGACAGGGGGTATAGCAATCAGCCCCAGCATTTT; CDR3aa: CASRDRGYSNQPQHF; len: 15; v_gene: TRBV6-1; d_gene: TRBD1; j_gene: TRBJ1-5; abundance: NA
CDR3nt: TGTGCCAGCAGGGGAACAGGGCCTACTCAGCCCCAGCATTTT; CDR3aa: CASRGTGPTQPQHF; len: 14; v_gene: TRBV6-5; d_gene: NA; j_gene: TRBJ1-5; abundance: NA
CDR3nt: TGTGCCACCTTAGACGGGGGAGGGAATTCACCCCTCCACTTT; CDR3aa: CATLDGGGNSPLHF; len: 14; v_gene: TRBV6-5; d_gene: NA; j_gene: TRBJ1-6; abundance: few
CDR3nt: TGTGCCAGCAGCTTAGAGCGGGGTAGCACAGATACGCAGTATTTT; CDR3aa: CASSLERGSTDTQYF; len: 15; v_gene: TRBV7-9; d_gene: TRBD2; j_gene: TRBJ2-3; abundance: NA
CDR3nt: TGTGCCAGCAGCTTGGGGCTAGCGGGCTCCTACGAGCAGTACTTC; CDR3aa: CASSLGLAGSYEQYF; len: 15; v_gene: TRBV5-4; d_gene: TRBD2; j_gene: TRBJ2-7; abundance: NA
CDR3nt: TGCGCCAGCAAGTCCCCAGGAAACTCTGGAAACACCATATATTTT; CDR3aa: CASKSPGNSGNTIYF; len: 15; v_gene: TRBV10-1; d_gene: NA; j_gene: TRBJ1-3; abundance: NA
CDR3nt: TGTGCCGCCAGGGGGCAGAGGACTGAAGCTTTCTTT; CDR3aa: CAARGQRTEAFF; len: 12; v_gene: TRBV28; d_gene: TRBD1; j_gene: TRBJ1-1; abundance: NA
CDR3nt: TGTGCCAGCAGATCAGGGGGCGAGAAAGCTTTCTTT; CDR3aa: CASRSGGEKAFF; len: 12; v_gene: TRBV19; d_gene: TRBD1; j_gene: TRBJ1-1; abundance: NA
CDR3nt: TGTGCCAGTACCGACCGAGGGCTCTATGGCTACACCTTC; CDR3aa: CASTDRGLYGYTF; len: 13; v_gene: TRBV19; d_gene: NA; j_gene: TRBJ1-2; abundance: NA
CDR3nt: TGTGCCATCAGTCCGCAGGGGGTTGGATCTGAAGCTTTCTTT; CDR3aa: CAISPQGVGSEAFF; len: 14; v_gene: TRBV10-3; d_gene: TRBD1; j_gene: TRBJ1-1; abundance: once
CDR3nt: TGTGCCAGCAGGAACCCCGGTGTACAGGGGGAGAGGGGAAACACCATATATTTT; CDR3aa: CASRNPGVQGERGNTIYF; len: 18; v_gene: TRBV6-9; d_gene: TRBD1; j_gene: TRBJ1-3; abundance: NA
CDR3nt: TGTGCCAGCAGTTTGGATAGGTTGGTCGGGGGTAGGGGCAATGAGCAGTTCTTC; CDR3aa: CASSLDRLVGGRGNEQFF; len: 18; v_gene: TRBV27; d_gene: NA; j_gene: TRBJ2-1; abundance: NA
CDR3nt: TGTGCTAGTGGTTTTGGCGGGTCAGGGACAGTGCATGTAAAACTGTTTTTT; CDR3aa: CASGFGGSGTVHVKLFF; len: 17; v_gene: TRBV12-5; d_gene: TRBD1; j_gene: TRBJ1-4; abundance: few
CDR3nt: TGTGCCAGCAGTGACGTGGGGGAGCTGTTTTTT; CDR3aa: CASSDVGELFF; len: 11; v_gene: TRBV6-1; d_gene: NA; j_gene: TRBJ2-2; abundance: NA
CDR3nt: TGTGCCAGCAGCTTGGGTCCTATGGGACAACACCTTGAGCAGTTCTTC; CDR3aa: CASSLGPMGQHLEQFF; len: 16; v_gene: TRBV5-5; d_gene: NA; j_gene: TRBJ2-1; abundance: NA
CDR3nt: TGTGCCAGCAGCTTAGGGGGTCGACTAGCGGGAGTTGATCAAGAGACCCAGTACTTC; CDR3aa: CASSLGGRLAGVDQETQYF; len: 19; v_gene: TRBV7-2; d_gene: TRBD2; j_gene: TRBJ2-5; abundance: NA
CDR3nt: TGTGCCAGCAGCGACCTGACGAGGATGTCCTACAATGAGCAGTTCTTC; CDR3aa: CASSDLTRMSYNEQFF; len: 16; v_gene: TRBV5-8; d_gene: NA; j_gene: TRBJ2-1; abundance: NA
CDR3nt: TGTGCCAGCAATCCAGGACAGGGGTCCTATGGCTACACCTTC; CDR3aa: CASNPGQGSYGYTF; len: 14; v_gene: TRBV6-5; d_gene: TRBD1; j_gene: TRBJ1-2; abundance: NA
CDR3nt: TGTGCCAGCAGTTCGGAGTATGAGCAGTTCTTC; CDR3aa: CASSSEYEQFF; len: 11; v_gene: TRBV2; d_gene: NA; j_gene: TRBJ2-1; abundance: NA
CDR3nt: TGTGCCAGCAGCTTTAGTATTTCTTACAATGAGCAGTTCTTC; CDR3aa: CASSFSISYNEQFF; len: 14; v_gene: TRBV2; d_gene: NA; j_gene: TRBJ2-1; abundance: NA
CDR3nt: TGTGCCAGCAGCCGCCGGGTCCAAGAGACCCAGTACTTC; CDR3aa: CASSRRVQETQYF; len: 13; v_gene: TRBV7-2; d_gene: NA; j_gene: TRBJ2-5; abundance: NA
CDR3nt: TGTGCCTGGACCCGCACCGGGACTAGCGGGAGGTTTGAGCAGTTCTTC; CDR3aa: CAWTRTGTSGRFEQFF; len: 16; v_gene: TRBV30; d_gene: TRBD2; j_gene: TRBJ2-1; abundance: NA